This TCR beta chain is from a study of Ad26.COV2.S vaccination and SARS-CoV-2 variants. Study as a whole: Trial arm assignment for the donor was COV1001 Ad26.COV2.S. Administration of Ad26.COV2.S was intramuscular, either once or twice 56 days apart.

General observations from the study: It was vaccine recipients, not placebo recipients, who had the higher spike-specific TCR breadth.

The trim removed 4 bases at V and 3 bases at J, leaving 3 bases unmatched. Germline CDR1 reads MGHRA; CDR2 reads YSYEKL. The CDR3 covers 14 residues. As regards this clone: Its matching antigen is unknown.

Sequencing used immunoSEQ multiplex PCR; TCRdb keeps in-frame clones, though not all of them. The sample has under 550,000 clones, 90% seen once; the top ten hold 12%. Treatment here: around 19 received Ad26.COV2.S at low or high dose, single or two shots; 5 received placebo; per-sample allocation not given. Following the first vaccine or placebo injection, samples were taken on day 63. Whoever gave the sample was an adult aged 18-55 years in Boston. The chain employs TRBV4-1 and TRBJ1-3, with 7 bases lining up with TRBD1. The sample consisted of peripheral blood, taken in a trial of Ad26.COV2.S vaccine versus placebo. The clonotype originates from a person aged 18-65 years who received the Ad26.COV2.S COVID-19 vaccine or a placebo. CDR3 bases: TGCGCCAGCAGCCCCCGGGACAGTGGAAACACCATATATTTT. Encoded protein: CASSPRDSGNTIYF.